A selection of T cell receptor beta chains follows, all from one sample in a study of glioma-infiltrating T cells. TCRdb recomputed calls from the multiplex PCR reads with MiXCR, one row per CDR3 protein. Among tens of thousands of distinct CDR3 sequences, around 37% were seen once, and the ten largest hold 35% to 40%. The specimen sequenced was glioma tissue, nonneoplastic brain tissue, or PBMCs (not recorded which). All receptors derive from a human donor with low-grade glioma or glioblastoma, undergoing nonglioma brain surgery, or in good health (not recorded which). CDR3s include the opening cysteine and the closing phenylalanine or tryptophan. A D gene is named only where the DNA matches it firmly. Clone size appears in some rows only: once, few, many, or a class for an expanded clone.

J gene | V gene | D gene | clone size | CDR3 DNA | CDR3 protein
TRBJ2-3 | TRBV5-1 | NA | NA | TGCGCCAGCAGCCCCTGGACAGTCTTGCGAGCAGATACGCAGTATTTT | CASSPWTVLRADTQYF
TRBJ2-1 | TRBV5-1 | NA | many | TGCGCCAGCAGCTTGGGGCTCATCCAGGGTAATGAGCAGTTCTTC | CASSLGLIQGNEQFF
TRBJ2-5 | TRBV7-8 | NA | many | TGTGCCAGCAGCGTCGGGGCCCAAGAGACCCAGTACTTC | CASSVGAQETQYF
TRBJ1-6 | TRBV19 | NA | many | TGTGCCAGTAGTGCGAGTCAGGGGAGCAATTCACCCCTCCACTTT | CASSASQGSNSPLHF
TRBJ1-2 | TRBV7-2 | NA | NA | TGCGCCAGAATCCCTTCGGACAGTTCGGCGGGTGGCTACACCTTC | CARIPSDSSAGGYTF
TRBJ1-2 | TRBV6-2/TRBV6-3 | NA | NA | TGTGCCACCAACATGGGAGGATGCAATTCTAACTATGGCTACACCTTC | CATNMGGCNSNYGYTF
TRBJ2-6 | TRBV7-6 | NA | many | TGTGCCACGATCTCTGGGGCCAACGTCCTGACTTTC | CATISGANVLTF
TRBJ2-4 | TRBV6-1 | TRBD2 | many | TGTGCCAGCAGCAGCACCGGGACTAGCGGTCGAAAAAACATTCAGTACTTC | CASSSTGTSGRKNIQYF
TRBJ2-5 | TRBV4-1 | TRBD1 | NA | TGCACCAGCAGCCAAGGTGGGACAGGGGACCGAGAGACCCAGTACTTC | CTSSQGGTGDRETQYF
TRBJ2-1 | TRBV24-1 | TRBD1 | many | TGTGCCACCAGGGGACAGGGGGTCGATGAGCAGTTCTTC | CATRGQGVDEQFF
TRBJ1-5 | TRBV20-1 | TRBD1 | many | TGCAGTGCTACTAGGACAGGCGGCAATCAGCCCCAGCATTTT | CSATRTGGNQPQHF
TRBJ1-1 | TRBV6-2/TRBV6-3 | NA | many | TGTGCCAGCAAGCAATTTGGGTTTAACACTGAAGCTTTCTTT | CASKQFGFNTEAFF
TRBJ1-1 | TRBV7-6 | NA | NA | TGTGCCAGCAGTTCCCAGCCACAGAACACTGAAGCTTTCTTT | CASSSQPQNTEAFF
TRBJ2-2 | TRBV29-1 | NA | many | TGCAGCGTTGATGGCGTATCGAACACCGGGGAGCTGTTTTTT | CSVDGVSNTGELFF
TRBJ1-5 | TRBV19 | NA | many | TGTGCCAGTAGTCAGCGACATGTCTCTAATCAGCCCCAGCATTTT | CASSQRHVSNQPQHF
TRBJ2-1 | TRBV5-4 | TRBD1 | many | TGTGCCAGCAGCTTCCCAGGGACAGCCTCGGACAGAACTTACAATGAGCAGTTCTTC | CASSFPGTASDRTYNEQFF
TRBJ2-1 | TRBV10-3 | TRBD1 | many | TGTGCCACCGCGGACAGGGCGGCCTACAATGAGCAGTTCTTC | CATADRAAYNEQFF
TRBJ2-1 | TRBV3-1 | NA | many | TGTGCCAGCAGCCAAGATTTCCCCCAACCGGGGGCCCTAAGGAATGAGCAGTTCTTC | CASSQDFPQPGALRNEQFF
TRBJ2-2 | TRBV2 | NA | many | TGTGCCAGCAGAGCCACCTCCAACACCGGGGAGCTGTTTTTT | CASRATSNTGELFF
TRBJ2-5 | TRBV7-2 | NA | many | TGTGCCAGCAGCTTAGTTGTGACCCAGTACTTC | CASSLVVTQYF
TRBJ2-7 | TRBV20-1 | TRBD2 | many | TGCAGTGCTAGTGATAGCGGGCCCCCTTCCTACGAGCAGTACTTC | CSASDSGPPSYEQYF
TRBJ2-7 | TRBV12-3/TRBV12-4 | NA | NA | TGTGCCAGCAGTTCTATTTTTTCCGAGCAGTACTTC | CASSSIFSEQYF